The text below deals with one T cell receptor beta chain. The CDR3 extends over 15 amino acids. CDR1 is SGHAT and CDR2 is FQNNGV in the germline V gene. After removal of 1 base from V and 6 bases from J, the junction contained 5 bases not matched to a gene. The data derive from a study of T cell changes during pregnancy in multiple sclerosis. Data came from immunoSEQ multiplex PCR; TCRdb stores just in-frame clones and leaves some out. The table includes 70,000 to 90,000 clones, 80% to 95% detected once. V and J are TRBV11-2 and TRBJ1-4; 7 bases line up with TRBD1. The material sequenced was peripheral blood, taken in the second trimester of pregnancy. This clonotype was sampled from a female donor in good health, enrolled as a control in a pregnancy study. The CDR3 DNA follows: TGTGCCAGCAGCTTAGGGGACAGCGGCGATGAAAAACTGTTTTTT. Translated, it gives CASSLGDSGDEKLFF. Combining the CDR3 with reference TRBV11-2 and TRBJ1-4 gives the whole variable domain EAGVAQSPRYKIIEKRQSVAFWCNPISGHATLYWYQQILGQGPKLLIQFQNNGVVDDSQLPKDRFSAERLKGVDSTLKIQPAKLEDSAVYLCASSLGDSGDEKLFFGSGTQLSVL.